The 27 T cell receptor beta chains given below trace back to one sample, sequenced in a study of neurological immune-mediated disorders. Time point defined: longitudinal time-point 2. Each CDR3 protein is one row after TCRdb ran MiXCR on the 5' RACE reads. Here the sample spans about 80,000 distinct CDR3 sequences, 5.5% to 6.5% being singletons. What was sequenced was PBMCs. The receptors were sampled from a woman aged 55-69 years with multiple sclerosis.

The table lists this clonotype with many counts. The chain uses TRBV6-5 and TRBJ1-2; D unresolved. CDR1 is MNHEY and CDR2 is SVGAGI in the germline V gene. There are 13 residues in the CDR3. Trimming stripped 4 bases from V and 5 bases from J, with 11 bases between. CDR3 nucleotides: TGTGCCAGCAGTTTGAGGACTGCGTATGGCTACACCTTC. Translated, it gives CASSLRTAYGYTF.

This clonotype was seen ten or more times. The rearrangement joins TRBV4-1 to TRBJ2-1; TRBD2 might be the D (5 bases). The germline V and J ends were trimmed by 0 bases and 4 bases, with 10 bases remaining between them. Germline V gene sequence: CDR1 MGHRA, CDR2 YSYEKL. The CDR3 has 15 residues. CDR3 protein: CASSQDLSGYNEQFF. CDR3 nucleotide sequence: TGCGCCAGCAGCCAAGATTTGTCGGGGTACAATGAGCAGTTCTTC.

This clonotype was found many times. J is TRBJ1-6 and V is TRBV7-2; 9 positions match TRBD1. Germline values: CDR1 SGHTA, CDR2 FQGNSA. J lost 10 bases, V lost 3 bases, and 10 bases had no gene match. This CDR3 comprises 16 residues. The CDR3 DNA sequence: TGTGCCAGCAGCTTTACCATACAGGGGGCCGGGTCACCCCTCCACTTT. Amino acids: CASSFTIQGAGSPLHF.

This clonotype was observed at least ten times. CDR3 loop: CASSLGRAYSSGNTIYF. In DNA form, the CDR3 reads TGCGCCAGCAGCTTGGGTCGGGCCTACAGCTCTGGAAACACCATATATTTT. The chain has TRBV5-1 and TRBJ1-3; D is undetermined. With 0 bases removed from V and 0 bases from J, the gap between germline ends came to 13 bases. Germline lookup yields CDR1 SGHRS and CDR2 YFSETQ. The CDR3 sequence is 17 residues long.

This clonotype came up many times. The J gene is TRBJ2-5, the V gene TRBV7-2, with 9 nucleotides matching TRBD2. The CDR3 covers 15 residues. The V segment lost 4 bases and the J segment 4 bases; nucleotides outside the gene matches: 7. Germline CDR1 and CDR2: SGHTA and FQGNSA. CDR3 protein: CASSSPRGGGETQYF. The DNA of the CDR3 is TGTGCCAGCAGCTCCCCGCGCGGGGGGGGAGAGACCCAGTACTTC.

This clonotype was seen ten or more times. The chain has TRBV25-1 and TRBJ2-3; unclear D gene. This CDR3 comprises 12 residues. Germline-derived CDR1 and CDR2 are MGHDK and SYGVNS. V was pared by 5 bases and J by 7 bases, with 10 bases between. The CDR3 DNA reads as TGTGCCAGCAGTCCAACCGACAATACGCAGTATTTT. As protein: CASSPTDNTQYF.

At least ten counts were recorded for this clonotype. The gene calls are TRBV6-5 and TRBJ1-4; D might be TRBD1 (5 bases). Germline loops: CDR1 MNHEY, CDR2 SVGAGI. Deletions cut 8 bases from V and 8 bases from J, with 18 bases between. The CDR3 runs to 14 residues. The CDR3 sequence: CASGRISQAEKLFF. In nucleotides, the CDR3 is TGTGCCAGCGGTAGGATCTCACAGGCAGAAAAACTGTTTTTT.

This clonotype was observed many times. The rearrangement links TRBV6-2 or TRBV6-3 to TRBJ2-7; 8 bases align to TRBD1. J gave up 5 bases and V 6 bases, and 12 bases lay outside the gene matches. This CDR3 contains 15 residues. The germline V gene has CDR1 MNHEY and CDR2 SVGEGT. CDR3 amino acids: CASRRTGMTSHEQYF. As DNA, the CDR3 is TGTGCCAGCAGAAGGACAGGGATGACTTCCCACGAGCAGTACTTC.

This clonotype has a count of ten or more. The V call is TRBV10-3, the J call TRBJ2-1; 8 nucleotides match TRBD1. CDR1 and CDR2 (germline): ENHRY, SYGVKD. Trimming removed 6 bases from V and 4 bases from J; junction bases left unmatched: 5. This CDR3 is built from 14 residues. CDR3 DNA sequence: TGTGCCATCAGCCAGGACAGGGATTACAATGAGCAGTTCTTC. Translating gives CAISQDRDYNEQFF.

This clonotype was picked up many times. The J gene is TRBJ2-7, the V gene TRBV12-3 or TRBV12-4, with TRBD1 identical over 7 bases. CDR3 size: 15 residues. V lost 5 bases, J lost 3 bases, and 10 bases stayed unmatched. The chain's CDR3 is CASSIAGTVFYEQYF. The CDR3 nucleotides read TGTGCCAGCAGTATCGCCGGGACAGTCTTCTACGAGCAGTACTTC.

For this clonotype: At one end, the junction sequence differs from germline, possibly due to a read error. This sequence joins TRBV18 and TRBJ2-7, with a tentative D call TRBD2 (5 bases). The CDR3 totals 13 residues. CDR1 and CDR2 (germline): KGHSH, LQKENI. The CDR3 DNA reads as TGTTCCAGCTCACCCGGTATGGGGAGCGAGCAGTACTTC. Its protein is CSSSPGMGSEQYF.

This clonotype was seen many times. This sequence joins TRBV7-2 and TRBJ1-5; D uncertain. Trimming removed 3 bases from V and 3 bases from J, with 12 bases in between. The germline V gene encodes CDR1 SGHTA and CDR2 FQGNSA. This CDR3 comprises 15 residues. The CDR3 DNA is TGTGCCAGCAGCTTTGGTGGAGGTATCAATCAGCCCCAGCATTTT. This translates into CASSFGGGINQPQHF.

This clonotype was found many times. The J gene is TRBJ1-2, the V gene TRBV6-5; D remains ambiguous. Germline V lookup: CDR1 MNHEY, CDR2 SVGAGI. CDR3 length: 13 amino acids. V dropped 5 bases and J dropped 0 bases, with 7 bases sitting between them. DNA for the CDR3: TGTGCCAGCAGTGGAAATCCTAACTATGGCTACACCTTC. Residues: CASSGNPNYGYTF.

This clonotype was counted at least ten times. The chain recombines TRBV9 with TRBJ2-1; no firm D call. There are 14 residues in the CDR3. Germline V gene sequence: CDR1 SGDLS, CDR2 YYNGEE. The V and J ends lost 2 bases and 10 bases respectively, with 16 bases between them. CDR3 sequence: CASSVVLSTGEQFF. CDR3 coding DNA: TGTGCCAGCAGCGTTGTCCTCTCGACTGGGGAGCAGTTCTTC.

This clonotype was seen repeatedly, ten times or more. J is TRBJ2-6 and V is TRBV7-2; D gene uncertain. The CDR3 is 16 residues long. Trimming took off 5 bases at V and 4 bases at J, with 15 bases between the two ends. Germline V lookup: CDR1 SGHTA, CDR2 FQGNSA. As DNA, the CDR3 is TGTGCCAGCAGCCTCGAATCGGGCTCCGGGGCCAACGTCCTGACTTTC. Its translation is CASSLESGSGANVLTF.

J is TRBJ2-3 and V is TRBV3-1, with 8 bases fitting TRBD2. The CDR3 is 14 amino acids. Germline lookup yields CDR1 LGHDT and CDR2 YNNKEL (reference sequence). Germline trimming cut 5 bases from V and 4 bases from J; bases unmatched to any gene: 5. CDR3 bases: TGTGCCAGCAGCTTGCGGGGGGTAGCAGATACGCAGTATTTT. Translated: CASSLRGVADTQYF.

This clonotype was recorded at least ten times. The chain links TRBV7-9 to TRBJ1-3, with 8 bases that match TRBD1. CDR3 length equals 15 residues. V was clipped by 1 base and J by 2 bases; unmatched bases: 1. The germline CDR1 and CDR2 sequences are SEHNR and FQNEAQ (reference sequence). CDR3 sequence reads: CASSLETGAGNTIYF. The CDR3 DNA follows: TGTGCCAGCAGCTTAGAGACAGGGGCTGGAAACACCATATATTTT.

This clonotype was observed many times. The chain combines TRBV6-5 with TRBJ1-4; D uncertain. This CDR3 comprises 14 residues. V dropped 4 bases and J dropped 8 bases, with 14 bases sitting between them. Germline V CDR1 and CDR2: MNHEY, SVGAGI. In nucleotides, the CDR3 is TGTGCCAGCAGTTTGATCGCTTTGGGGGAAAAACTGTTTTTT. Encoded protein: CASSLIALGEKLFF.

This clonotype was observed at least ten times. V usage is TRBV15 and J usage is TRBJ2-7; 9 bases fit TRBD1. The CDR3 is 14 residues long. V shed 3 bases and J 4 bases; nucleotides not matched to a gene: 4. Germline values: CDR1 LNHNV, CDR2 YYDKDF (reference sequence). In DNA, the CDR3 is TGTGCCACCAGCAGCCCGGGACAGGGTTACGAGCAGTACTTC. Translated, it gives CATSSPGQGYEQYF.

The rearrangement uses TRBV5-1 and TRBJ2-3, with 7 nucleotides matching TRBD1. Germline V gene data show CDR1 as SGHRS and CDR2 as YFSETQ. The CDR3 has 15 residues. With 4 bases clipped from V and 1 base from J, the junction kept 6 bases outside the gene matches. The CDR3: CASSPTGVRTDTQYF. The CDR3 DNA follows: TGCGCCAGCAGCCCTACAGGGGTACGCACAGATACGCAGTATTTT. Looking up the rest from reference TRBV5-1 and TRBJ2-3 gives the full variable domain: KAGVTQTPRYLIKTRGQQVTLSCSPISGHRSVSWYQQTPGQGLQFLFEYFSETQRNKGNFPGRFSGRQFSNSRSEMNVSTLELGDSALYLCASSPTGVRTDTQYFGPGTRLTVL.

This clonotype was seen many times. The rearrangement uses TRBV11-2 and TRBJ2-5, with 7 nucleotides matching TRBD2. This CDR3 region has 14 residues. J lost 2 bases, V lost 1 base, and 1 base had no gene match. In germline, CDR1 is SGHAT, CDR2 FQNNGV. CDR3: CASSLVGRQETQYF. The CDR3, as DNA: TGTGCCAGCAGCTTAGTCGGGAGGCAAGAGACCCAGTACTTC.

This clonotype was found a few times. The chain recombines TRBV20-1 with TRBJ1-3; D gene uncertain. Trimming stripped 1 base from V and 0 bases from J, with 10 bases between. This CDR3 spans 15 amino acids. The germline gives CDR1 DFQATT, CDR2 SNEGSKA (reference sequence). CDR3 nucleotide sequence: TGCAGTGCTAGAGTAGGTGGGGTCTCTGGAAACACCATATATTTT. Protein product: CSARVGGVSGNTIYF.

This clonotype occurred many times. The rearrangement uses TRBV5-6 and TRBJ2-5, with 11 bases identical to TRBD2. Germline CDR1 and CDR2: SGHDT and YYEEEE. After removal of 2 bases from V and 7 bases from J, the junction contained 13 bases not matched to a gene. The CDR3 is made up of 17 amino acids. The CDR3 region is CASSFSSGGSGRGTQYF. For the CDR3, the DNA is TGTGCCAGCAGCTTTTCTAGCGGGGGGTCCGGGAGGGGGACCCAGTACTTC. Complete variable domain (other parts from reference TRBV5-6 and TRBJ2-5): DAGVTQSPTHLIKTRGQQVTLRCSPKSGHDTVSWYQQALGQGPQFIFQYYEEEERQRGNFPDRFSGHQFPNYSSELNVNALLLGDSALYLCASSFSSGGSGRGTQYFGPGTRLLVL.

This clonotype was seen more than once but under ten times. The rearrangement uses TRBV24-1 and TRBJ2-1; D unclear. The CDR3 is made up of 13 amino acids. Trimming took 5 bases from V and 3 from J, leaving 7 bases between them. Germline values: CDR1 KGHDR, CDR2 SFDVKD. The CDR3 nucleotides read TGTGCCACCAGTGTGGGGAACTACAATGAGCAGTTCTTC. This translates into CATSVGNYNEQFF.

The CDR3 loop reads CASREGGTGELFF. In DNA form, the CDR3 reads TGTGCCAGCAGGGAGGGAGGAACCGGGGAGCTGTTTTTT. The V gene is TRBV27, the J gene TRBJ2-2; D might be TRBD2 (6 bases). The CDR3 runs 13 residues. Germline CDR1 and CDR2: MNHEY and SMNVEV (reference sequence). The germline V and J ends were trimmed by 6 bases and 5 bases, with 10 bases remaining between them.

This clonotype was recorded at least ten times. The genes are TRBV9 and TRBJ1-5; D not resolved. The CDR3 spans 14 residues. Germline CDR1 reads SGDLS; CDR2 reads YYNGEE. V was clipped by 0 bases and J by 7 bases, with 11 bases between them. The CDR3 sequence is CASSVGREGQPQHF. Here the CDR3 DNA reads TGTGCCAGCAGCGTAGGACGGGAGGGACAGCCCCAGCATTTT.

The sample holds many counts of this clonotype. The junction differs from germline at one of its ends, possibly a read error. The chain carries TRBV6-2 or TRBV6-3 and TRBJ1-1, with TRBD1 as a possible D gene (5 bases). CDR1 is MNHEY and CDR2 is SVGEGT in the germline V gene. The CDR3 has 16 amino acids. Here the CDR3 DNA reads TGTGCCAGCAGTTACGAGCCAGGGCGTCTGAAGACTGAAGCTTTCTTT. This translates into CASSYEPGRLKTEAFF.